The clone carrying this T cell receptor beta chain was found a few times. What it recognizes is unknown. Looked up from germline, CDR1 is SGHTA and CDR2 is FQGTGA. Trimming cost V 4 bases and J 2 bases, with 14 bases left between them. The CDR3 totals 15 residues. These data come from a study of blood T cells in healthy people across ages. Study-wide results and caveats: Per million T cells, TCR beta diversity dropped about linearly as age rose.

The people who gave samples were healthy Caucasians from Russia, aged roughly 6 to 90. The draw of peripheral blood yielded about 9.4 milliliters from each donor. Sample-barcoded 5' priming and a J-beta primer mix drove a second PCR of roughly 6 to 12 cycles. TCRdb re-called the 5' RACE reads through MiXCR, storing one row per CDR3 protein. The sample shows about a million distinct CDR3 sequences, roughly two fifths of them seen only once. The chain employs TRBV7-3 and TRBJ1-2; no reliable D call. Sequencing was carried out using blood. This TCR was recovered from a man younger than 30 in good health. The CDR3 nucleotides are TGTGCCAGCAGCTGGGGTACGGGATCGAACTATGGCTACACCTTC. It is translated as CASSWGTGSNYGYTF.